This TCR beta chain is from a study of graft-versus-host responses after intestinal transplantation (dated by TCRdb to 2020 to 2023). For the study in its entirety: The transplants that recipients got were multivisceral, liver-intestinal, or isolated intestinal. Instead of going to the commercial service, samples from a few later patients were sequenced in-house on an Illumina MiSeq and processed with MiXCR. Alloreactive clones were identified by sequencing pre-transplant mixed lymphocyte reaction products and comparing them with unstimulated pre-transplant donor and recipient T cells. After intestinal transplantation, graft-versus-host and host-versus-graft alloreactive T cell clones in the graft, circulation and bone marrow were tracked using bulk TCR-beta CDR3 sequencing. Donor T cell macrochimerism was defined as a peak of at least 4% donor T cells among recipient peripheral blood mononuclear cells. Every recipient was given anti-thymocyte globulin induction, then maintenance tacrolimus and steroids for around three years. The cohort enrolled 20 to 30 intestinal transplant recipients, one of whom was a retransplant, and a few patients without pretransplant specimens were excluded.

Blood samples were collected up to 4 times in the first month after transplant and then at least monthly when available. Between the V and J ends, shortened by 6 bases and 14 bases respectively, the junction contains 8 bases. CDR1 SGDLS and CDR2 YYNGEE were looked up in the germline V gene. Its CDR3 holds 8 amino acids, cysteine through phenylalanine. The sequence is cut down to CDR3 DNA, 24 bases in frame from base 1. The sample holds a few counts of this clone. Its specific antigen is unknown. No base qualities exist here, and no much larger clone lies one base off it. Paper-wide results and their limitations: The relatively low number and heterogeneity of intestinal transplant patients limited the conclusions. Patients with donor T cell macrochimerism had high GvH to HvG T cell clonal ratios in their allografts. Peak levels of circulating GvH clones were associated with declines in HvG clones early after transplant. GvH clones were detected in recipient bone marrow, and some of these GvH clones were observed earlier in ileal mucosa or blood, consistent with an intestinal mucosal origin.

Libraries were constructed by the immunoSEQ multiplex PCR assay. For most patients, high-throughput TCR-beta CDR3 sequencing of genomic DNA was performed by Adaptive Biotechnologies. The paper's processing steps were these. TCR sequencing data for around 20 patients were retrieved from Adaptive's ImmunoSEQ software; a few other patients were processed with MiXCR and VDJtools. CDR3 nucleotide sequences shared between donor and recipient were removed because the origin of such sequences could not be assigned. At least 2-fold expansion over unstimulated cells and a minimum CFSE-low frequency of 0.002% (template counts) or 0.001% (read counts) were required for clones to be classified as alloreactive. Clones detected in sequenced pre-transplant spleen, lymph node, or MLR CFSE-low populations of the donor or recipient were defined as mappable. Cumulative frequency of alloreactive clones was calculated as a percentage of all sequences weighted by copy number. This immuneACCESS table, as held by TCRdb, lists in-frame sequences with V and J called but not all clones. Of the missing ones, under half trace to an unresolved V gene in checked studies; the others have no known cause. That table supplies the V and J calls and clone size; D and trimming were determined from the DNA. This sample lists some 10,000 clones; almost 95% were detected once. Over 5% of the sample lies in the top ten.

The specimen was PBMCs, collected nearly 70 days after transplant. Rearrangement joined TRBV9 to TRBJ1-2; the D segment cannot be called with confidence. This receptor was identified in a human patient who received an intestinal transplant, so some T cells may come from the graft donor. CDR3 sequence: CASNPLTF. In nucleotides, the sequence is TGTGCCAGCAACCCTCTAACCTTC.